Presented here are 2 T cell receptor beta chains from one specimen sequenced in a study of CD8+ T cells in alopecia areata. Extracted from the samples, RNA was reverse transcribed into cDNA to serve as the sequencing template. TCRdb's copy holds only in-frame clones and misses some; the assay was immunoSEQ multiplex PCR. The sample comprises about 140,000 clones, 40% to 65% of which are singletons, and roughly 0.99% rests with the top ten. The sample in question was CD4+ T cells sorted from blood, obtained at week 0. Source of these receptors: a human donor with alopecia areata.

The chain employs TRBV5-6 and TRBJ2-1; 11 positions match TRBD2. The junction had 9 bases not matched to a gene; V was cut back by 4 bases and J by 3 bases. Germline CDR1 and CDR2: SGHDT and YYEEEE. The CDR3 covers 17 residues. The CDR3 nucleotides read TGTGCCAGCAGCCAGGAGTTTAGCGGGAGGGACTACAATGAGCAGTTCTTC. It encodes CASSQEFSGRDYNEQFF.

In this sample, this clone turned up a few times. The chain carries TRBV29-1 and TRBJ2-5, with 9 bases matching TRBD2. CDR1 is SQVTM, CDR2 ANQGSEA, per germline. The CDR3 has 12 residues. CDR3 region: CRAGLALETQYF. The CDR3, as DNA: TGCAGAGCCGGACTAGCGCTGGAGACCCAGTACTTC.